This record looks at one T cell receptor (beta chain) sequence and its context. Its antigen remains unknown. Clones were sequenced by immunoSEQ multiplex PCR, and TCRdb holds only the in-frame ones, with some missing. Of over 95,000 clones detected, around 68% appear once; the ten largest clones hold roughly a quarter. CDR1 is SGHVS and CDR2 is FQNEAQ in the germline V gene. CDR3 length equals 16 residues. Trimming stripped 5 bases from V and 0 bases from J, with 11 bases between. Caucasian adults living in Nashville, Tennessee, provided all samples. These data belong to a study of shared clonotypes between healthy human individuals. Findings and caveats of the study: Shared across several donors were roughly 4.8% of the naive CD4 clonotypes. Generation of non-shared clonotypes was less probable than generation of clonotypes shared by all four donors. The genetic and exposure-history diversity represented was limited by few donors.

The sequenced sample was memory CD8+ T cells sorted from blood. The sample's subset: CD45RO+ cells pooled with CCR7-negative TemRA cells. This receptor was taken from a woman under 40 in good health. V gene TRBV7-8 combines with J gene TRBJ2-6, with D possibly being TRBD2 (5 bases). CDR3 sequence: CASSPGLTSGANVLTF. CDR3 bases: TGTGCCAGCAGCCCCGGACTGACCTCTGGGGCCAACGTCCTGACTTTC.